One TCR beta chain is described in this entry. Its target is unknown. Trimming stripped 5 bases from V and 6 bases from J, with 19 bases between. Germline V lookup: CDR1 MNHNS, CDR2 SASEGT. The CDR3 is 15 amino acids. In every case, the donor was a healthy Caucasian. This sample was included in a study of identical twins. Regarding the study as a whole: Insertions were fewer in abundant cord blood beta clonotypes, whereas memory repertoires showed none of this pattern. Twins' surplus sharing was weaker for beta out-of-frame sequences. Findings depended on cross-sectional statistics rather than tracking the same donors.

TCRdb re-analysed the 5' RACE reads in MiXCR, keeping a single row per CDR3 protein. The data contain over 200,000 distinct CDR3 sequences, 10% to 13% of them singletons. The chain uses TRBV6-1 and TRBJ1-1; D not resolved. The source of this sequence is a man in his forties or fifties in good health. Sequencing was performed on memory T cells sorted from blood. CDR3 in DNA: TGTGCCAGCAGTCCCTCAGCCTTTGGAAGGTCTGAAGCTTTCTTT. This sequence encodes CASSPSAFGRSEAFF.